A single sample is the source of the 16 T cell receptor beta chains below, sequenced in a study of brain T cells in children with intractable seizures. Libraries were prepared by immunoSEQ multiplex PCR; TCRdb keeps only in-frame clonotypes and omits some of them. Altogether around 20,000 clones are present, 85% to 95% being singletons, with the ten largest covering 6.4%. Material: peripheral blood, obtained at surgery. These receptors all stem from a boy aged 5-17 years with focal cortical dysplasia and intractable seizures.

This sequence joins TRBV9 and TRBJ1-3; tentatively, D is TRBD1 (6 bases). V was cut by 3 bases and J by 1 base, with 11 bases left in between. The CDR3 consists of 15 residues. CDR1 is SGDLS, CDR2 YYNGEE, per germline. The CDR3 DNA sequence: TGTGCCAGCAGCGCCCCTACAGGGTCTGGAAACACCATATATTTT. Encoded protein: CASSAPTGSGNTIYF.

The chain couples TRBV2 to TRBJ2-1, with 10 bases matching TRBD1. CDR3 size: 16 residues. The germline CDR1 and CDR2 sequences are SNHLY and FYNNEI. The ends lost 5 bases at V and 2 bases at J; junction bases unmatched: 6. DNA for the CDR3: TGTGCCAGCAGTTCGAGCGGGACAGGGGCCTACAATGAGCAGTTCTTC. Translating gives CASSSSGTGAYNEQFF.

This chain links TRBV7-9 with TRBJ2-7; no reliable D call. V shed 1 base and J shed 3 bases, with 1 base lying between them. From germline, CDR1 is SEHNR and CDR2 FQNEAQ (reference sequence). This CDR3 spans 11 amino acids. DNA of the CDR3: TGTGCCAGCAGCTTAGTCTACGAGCAGTACGTC. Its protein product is CASSLVYEQYV.

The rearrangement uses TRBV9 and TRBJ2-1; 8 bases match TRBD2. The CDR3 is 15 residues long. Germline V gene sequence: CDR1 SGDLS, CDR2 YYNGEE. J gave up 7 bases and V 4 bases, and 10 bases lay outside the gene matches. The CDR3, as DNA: TGTGCCAGCAGCTCCGATCCGGGAGGGCTGAATGAGCAGTTCTTC. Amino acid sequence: CASSSDPGGLNEQFF.

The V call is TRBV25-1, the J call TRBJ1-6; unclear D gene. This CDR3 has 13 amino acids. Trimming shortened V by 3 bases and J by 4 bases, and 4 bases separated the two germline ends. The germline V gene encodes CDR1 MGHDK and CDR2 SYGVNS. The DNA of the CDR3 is TGTGCCAGCAGTGACAGGTATAATTCACCCCTCCACTTT. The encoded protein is CASSDRYNSPLHF.

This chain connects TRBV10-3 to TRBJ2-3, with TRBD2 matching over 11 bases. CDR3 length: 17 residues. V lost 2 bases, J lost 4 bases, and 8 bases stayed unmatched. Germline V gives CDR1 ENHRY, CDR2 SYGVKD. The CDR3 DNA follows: TGTGCCATCAGTGAGCTAGCGGGAGGTAGCCTCGCAGATACGCAGTATTTT. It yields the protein CAISELAGGSLADTQYF.

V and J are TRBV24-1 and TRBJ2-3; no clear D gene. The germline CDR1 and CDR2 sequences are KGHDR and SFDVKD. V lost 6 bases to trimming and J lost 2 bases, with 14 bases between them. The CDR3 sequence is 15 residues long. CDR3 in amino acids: CATSPFPGHTDTQYF. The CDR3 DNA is TGTGCCACCAGTCCTTTTCCGGGCCACACAGATACGCAGTATTTT.

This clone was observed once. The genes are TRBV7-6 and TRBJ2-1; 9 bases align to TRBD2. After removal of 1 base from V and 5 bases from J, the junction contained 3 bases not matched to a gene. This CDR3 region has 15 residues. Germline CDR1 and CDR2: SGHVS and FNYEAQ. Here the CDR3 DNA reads TGTGCCAGCAGCTTAGAAGCTAGCGGGGACAATGAGCAGTTCTTC. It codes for CASSLEASGDNEQFF.

The CDR3 nucleotides are TGTGCCAGCAGCACCGGGGTAGGGTACGAGCAGTACGTC. Translated: CASSTGVGYEQYV. The chain recombines TRBV2 with TRBJ2-7; D is perhaps TRBD2 (5 bases). Germline lookup yields CDR1 SNHLY and CDR2 FYNNEI. The CDR3 length is 13 residues. Trimming cost V 6 bases and J 4 bases, with 13 bases left between them.

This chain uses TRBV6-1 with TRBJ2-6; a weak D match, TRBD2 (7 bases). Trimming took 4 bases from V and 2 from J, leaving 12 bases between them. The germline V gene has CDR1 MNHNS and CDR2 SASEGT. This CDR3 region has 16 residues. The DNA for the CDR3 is TGTGCCAGCAGTGCGGACGGGGGGCCTGGGGCCAACGTCCTGACTTTC. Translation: CASSADGGPGANVLTF.

The CDR3 loop is CATSRDDLGTEAFF. The CDR3 nucleotides read TGTGCCACCAGCAGAGATGACCTTGGCACTGAAGCTTTCTTT. The chain employs TRBV15 and TRBJ1-1; no firm D call. Germline V CDR1 and CDR2: LNHNV, YYDKDF (reference sequence). With 0 bases removed from V and 4 bases from J, the gap between germline ends came to 9 bases. The CDR3 runs 14 residues. The full variable domain, completed using reference TRBV15 and TRBJ1-1, is DAMVIQNPRYQVTQFGKPVTLSCSQTLNHNVMYWYQQKSSQAPKLLFHYYDKDFNNEADTPDNFQSRRPNTSFCFLDIRSPGLGDTAMYLCATSRDDLGTEAFFGQGTRLTVV.

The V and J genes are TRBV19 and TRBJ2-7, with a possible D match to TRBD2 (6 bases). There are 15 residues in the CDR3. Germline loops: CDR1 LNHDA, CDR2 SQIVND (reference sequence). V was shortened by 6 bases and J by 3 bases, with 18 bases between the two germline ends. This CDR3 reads CASSSGVGGYYEQYF. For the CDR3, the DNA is TGTGCCAGTAGCAGTGGTGTTGGGGGGTACTACGAGCAGTACTTC.

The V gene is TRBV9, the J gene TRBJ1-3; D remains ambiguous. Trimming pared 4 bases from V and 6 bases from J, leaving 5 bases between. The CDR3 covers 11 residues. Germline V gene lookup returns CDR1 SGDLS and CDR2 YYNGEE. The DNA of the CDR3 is TGTGCCAGCAGCAGCTCAAACACCATATATTTT. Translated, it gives CASSSSNTIYF. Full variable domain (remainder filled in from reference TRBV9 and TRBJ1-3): DSGVTQTPKHLITATGQRVTLRCSPRSGDLSVYWYQQSLDQGLQFLIQYYNGEERAKGNILERFSAQQFPDLHSELNLSSLELGDSALYFCASSSSNTIYFGEGSWLTVV.

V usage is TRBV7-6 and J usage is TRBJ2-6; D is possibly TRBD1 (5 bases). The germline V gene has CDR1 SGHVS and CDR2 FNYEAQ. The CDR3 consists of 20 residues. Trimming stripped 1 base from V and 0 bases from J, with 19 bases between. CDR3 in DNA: TGTGCCAGCAGCTTAGGGCCGCCAGGGCGCCAGGCCTCTGGGGCCAACGTCCTGACTTTC. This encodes CASSLGPPGRQASGANVLTF.

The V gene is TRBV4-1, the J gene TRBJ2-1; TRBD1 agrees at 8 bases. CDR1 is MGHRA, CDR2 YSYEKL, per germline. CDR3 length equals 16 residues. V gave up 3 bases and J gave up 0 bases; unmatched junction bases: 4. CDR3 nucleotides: TGCGCCAGCAGCCACTTTACAGGGGGCTCCTACAATGAGCAGTTCTTC. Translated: CASSHFTGGSYNEQFF.

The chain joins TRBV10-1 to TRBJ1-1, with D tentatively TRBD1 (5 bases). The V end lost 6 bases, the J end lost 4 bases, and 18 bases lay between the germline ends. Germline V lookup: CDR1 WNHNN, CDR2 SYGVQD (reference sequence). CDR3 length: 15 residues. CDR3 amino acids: CASRESGTGTTEAFF. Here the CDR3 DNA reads TGCGCCAGCAGGGAATCAGGGACGGGGACCACTGAAGCTTTCTTT.